A selection of T cell receptor beta chains follows, all from one sample in a study of human T cells and chemical hapten exposure. TCRdb ran MiXCR on the RACE reads and lists one entry per CDR3 protein. This sample carries about 77,000 distinct CDR3 sequences, around 15% of them seen once, and the ten largest clones take 4.6%. Specimen: whole blood, collected in connection with sensitization to the hapten diphenylcyclopropenone (DPC). The receptors stem from a woman aged 50 to 60 with alopecia areata. Some clones in this sample may be carry-over from other donors' samples. CDR3s include the opening cysteine and the closing phenylalanine or tryptophan. D genes are given only for firm matches. Not every row has a clone size; where given, it reads once, few, many or a size class.

abundance	j_gene	v_gene	d_gene	len	CDR3aa	CDR3nt
NA	TRBJ2-2	TRBV2	NA	14	CASSGLTGTGELFF	TGTGCCAGCAGCGGTTTGACTGGGACCGGGGAGCTGTTTTTT
few	TRBJ2-4	TRBV2	NA	15	CASSEIEGAKNIQYF	TGTGCCAGCAGTGAGATTGAGGGAGCCAAAAACATTCAGTACTTC
NA	TRBJ1-1	TRBV18	NA	14	CASSPGGVNTGAFF	TGTGCCAGCTCACCCGGGGGGGTGAACACTGGAGCTTTCTTT
NA	TRBJ2-3	TRBV7-2	TRBD2	12	CASSAAGDTQYF	TGTGCCAGCAGTGCAGCGGGGGATACGCAGTATTTT
few	TRBJ1-1	TRBV11-2	NA	12	CAKGPQSTEAFF	TGTGCCAAAGGGCCCCAAAGCACTGAAGCTTTCTTT
NA	TRBJ1-3	TRBV12-3/TRBV12-4	NA	14	CASSPQGPGNTIYF	TGTGCCAGCAGCCCACAGGGACCGGGGAACACCATATATTTT
few	TRBJ2-1	TRBV29-1	NA	15	CSVAGRSVLNNEQFF	TGCAGCGTTGCAGGGCGCAGTGTGCTTAACAATGAGCAGTTCTTC
NA	TRBJ2-1	TRBV28	TRBD1	15	CASRTPSGQGREQFF	TGTGCCAGCAGGACCCCCTCGGGACAGGGTCGTGAGCAGTTCTTC
few	TRBJ1-5	TRBV18	NA	13	CASSPNKEQPQHF	TGTGCCAGCTCACCAAACAAGGAGCAGCCCCAGCATTTT
NA	TRBJ2-7	TRBV20-1	NA	13	CSARPVARYEQYF	TGCAGTGCTAGGCCCGTAGCGCGCTACGAGCAGTACTTC
NA	TRBJ2-1	TRBV18	TRBD2	13	CASSPGTSGEQFF	TGTGCCAGCTCACCTGGGACTAGCGGTGAGCAGTTCTTC
NA	TRBJ1-5	TRBV7-9	NA	14	CASSLTGVDQPQHF	TGTGCCAGCAGCCTCACGGGCGTTGATCAGCCCCAGCATTTT
NA	TRBJ2-7	TRBV7-9	NA	12	CASRTHPGEQYF	TGTGCCAGTCGTACCCACCCCGGCGAGCAGTACTTC
few	TRBJ2-3	TRBV11-1	NA	15	CASSLPLAYTDTQYF	TGTGCCAGCAGCCTCCCACTAGCATACACAGATACGCAGTATTTT
NA	TRBJ2-5	TRBV7-2	NA	15	CASSLATGIQETQYF	TGTGCCAGCAGCTTAGCCACCGGGATTCAAGAGACCCAGTACTTC
many	TRBJ2-2	TRBV29-1	NA	14	CSVRAGTPTGELFF	TGCAGCGTTCGAGCCGGGACTCCCACCGGGGAGCTGTTTTTT
NA	TRBJ1-1	TRBV7-9	NA	15	CASSLDESLNTEAFF	TGTGCCAGCAGCTTAGATGAGAGCCTGAACACTGAAGCTTTCTTT
few	TRBJ2-5	TRBV11-2	NA	15	CASSFRAVGQETQYF	TGTGCCAGCAGCTTCCGGGCAGTGGGCCAAGAGACCCAGTACTTC
NA	TRBJ1-1	TRBV20-1	TRBD1	18	CSARDRAGGLVPNTEAFF	TGCAGTGCTAGAGATCGGGCAGGGGGCTTAGTACCGAACACTGAAGCTTTCTTT
few	TRBJ2-5	TRBV29-1	NA	10	CSVEKETQYF	TGCAGCGTTGAGAAAGAGACCCAGTACTTC
few	TRBJ2-3	TRBV7-9	TRBD2	17	CASSQAPTRESTDTQYF	TGTGCCAGCAGCCAGGCACCTACGCGGGAGTCCACAGATACGCAGTATTTT
NA	TRBJ1-3	TRBV5-5	TRBD1	14	CASSLTGDGNTIYF	TGTGCCAGCAGCTTGACAGGGGATGGAAACACCATATATTTT
few	TRBJ2-5	TRBV27	TRBD2	16	CASSISGLAISETQYF	TGTGCCAGCAGTATCTCAGGACTAGCAATCTCGGAGACCCAGTACTTC
many	TRBJ1-3	TRBV29-1	NA	13	CSAEVGSGNTIYF	TGCAGCGCCGAAGTGGGCTCTGGAAACACCATATATTTT
few	TRBJ2-1	TRBV6-5	TRBD2	13	CASSFSAGYEQFF	TGTGCCAGCAGTTTCTCAGCGGGGTATGAGCAGTTCTTC
NA	TRBJ2-2	TRBV9	TRBD2	17	CASSVPIAGQNTGELFF	TGTGCCAGCAGCGTACCCATAGCGGGGCAGAACACCGGGGAGCTGTTTTTT
NA	TRBJ1-6	TRBV9	TRBD1	14	CASSVAGGNSPLHF	TGTGCCAGCAGCGTAGCAGGGGGCAATTCACCCCTCCACTTT
few	TRBJ2-1	TRBV9	NA	15	CASSPGVSSYNEQFF	TGTGCCAGCAGCCCGGGGGTGAGCTCCTACAATGAGCAGTTCTTC
NA	TRBJ2-7	TRBV4-1	NA	15	CASSQELGLQIRQYF	TGCGCCAGCAGCCAAGAATTGGGACTCCAGATTCGGCAGTACTTC
NA	TRBJ1-5	TRBV18	NA	15	CASSPVTAYNQPQHF	TGTGCCAGCTCACCAGTGACAGCTTACAATCAGCCCCAGCATTTT
NA	TRBJ2-1	TRBV5-1	TRBD1	16	CASSFIPQGQGNEQFF	TGCGCCAGCAGCTTTATCCCCCAAGGACAGGGCAATGAGCAGTTCTTC
many	TRBJ2-1	TRBV28	TRBD1	14	CASSEARQGANDIF	TGTGCCAGCAGTGAAGCTAGACAGGGGGCGAATGATATCTTC
few	TRBJ2-4	TRBV6-2/TRBV6-3	TRBD2	19	CASSYPIVLAGEAKNIQYF	TGTGCCAGCAGTTACCCGATCGTACTAGCGGGAGAAGCCAAAAACATTCAGTACTTC
few	TRBJ2-1	TRBV18	NA	14	CASSVGAGYNEQFF	TGTGCCAGCTCAGTTGGCGCCGGTTACAATGAGCAGTTCTTC
few	TRBJ1-1	TRBV20-1	NA	14	CSARREGRNTEAFF	TGCAGTGCTAGGAGGGAGGGTCGGAACACTGAAGCTTTCTTT
few	TRBJ2-7	TRBV7-8	TRBD2	16	CASSLGRLAGVYEQYF	TGTGCCAGCAGCTTGGGGCGACTAGCGGGAGTGTACGAGCAGTACTTC
NA	TRBJ1-1	TRBV18	TRBD1	15	CASSPPGQGDTEAFF	TGTGCCAGCTCACCACCCGGACAGGGGGACACTGAAGCTTTCTTT
NA	TRBJ1-1	TRBV29-1	TRBD1	14	CSVEPTGGDTEAFF	TGCAGCGTTGAACCTACAGGGGGGGACACTGAAGCTTTCTTT
NA	TRBJ1-2	TRBV9	NA	14	CASSVVLQGTGYTF	TGTGCCAGCAGCGTAGTTTTACAGGGAACAGGCTACACCTTC
few	TRBJ2-3	TRBV28	NA	12	CASQTSTDTQYF	TGTGCCAGCCAGACGAGCACAGATACGCAGTATTTT
few	TRBJ2-7	TRBV12-3/TRBV12-4	NA	14	CASSPRPGAYEQYF	TGTGCCAGCAGTCCCCGCCCAGGGGCCTACGAGCAGTACTTC
NA	TRBJ2-1	TRBV29-1	TRBD1	13	CSADRGLRSEQFF	TGCAGCGCCGACAGGGGTCTCCGTAGTGAGCAGTTCTTC
NA	TRBJ1-1	TRBV20-1	TRBD1	15	CSAPDRGTSNTEAFF	TGCAGTGCGCCCGACAGGGGTACCTCGAACACTGAAGCTTTCTTT
few	TRBJ1-2	TRBV18	NA	18	CASSPLLSGVSANYGYTF	TGTGCCAGCTCACCACTCCTGAGTGGAGTCTCAGCTAACTATGGCTACACCTTC
NA	TRBJ2-3	TRBV19	NA	14	CASSIAGETDTQYF	TGTGCCAGTAGTATAGCGGGAGAGACAGATACGCAGTATTTT
NA	TRBJ2-3	TRBV6-2/TRBV6-3	TRBD1	14	CASQDRGRTDTQYF	TGTGCCAGCCAAGACAGGGGGAGGACAGATACGCAGTATTTT
NA	TRBJ2-3	TRBV19	TRBD1	16	CASSPRGRGLGDTQYF	TGTGCCAGTTCCCCTCGAGGCAGGGGGTTAGGGGATACGCAGTATTTT
many	TRBJ2-2	TRBV29-1	NA	14	CSASSGINTGELFF	TGCAGCGCTTCTTCGGGGATAAACACCGGGGAGCTGTTTTTT
NA	TRBJ2-7	TRBV2	NA	13	CASRGTDRYEQYF	TGTGCCAGCAGGGGTACAGATAGGTACGAGCAGTACTTC